The entry below gives a single TCR beta chain sequence along with its context. This clone has only one observation. The antigen this receptor binds is unknown. No base qualities exist here, and no much larger clone lies one base off it. Relative to germline, V is missing 5 bases and J is missing 3 bases, with 8 bases of the junction outside any gene match. Reading from cysteine to phenylalanine, the CDR3 counts 15 amino acids. Only the CDR3 portion is preserved as DNA: 45 bases, with reading frame beginning at the first base. CDR1 and CDR2 were assigned from the germline V gene (reference sequence) as SGHKS and YYEKEE. For the CD8 naive samples, CD45RO-negative cells were positively selected for CCR7, yielding a CD45RA+CCR7+ population from which TemRA cells were excluded. Healthy HIV-negative adults with no recently reported acute infections or vaccinations were included as donors. All donors were Caucasian adults living in Nashville, Tennessee, USA. Blood was obtained by leukapheresis, after which PBMCs were separated by Ficoll-Histopaque density gradient centrifugation and cryopreserved in liquid nitrogen vapor phase. Analytical flow cytometry was used to check the purity and quantity of every magnetically sorted T cell population. Genomic DNA was isolated from every sorted fraction and measured by UV absorbance on a Nanodrop 2000c.

Using the deep immunoSEQ assay, multiplex PCR amplified TCR CDR3 regions from genomic DNA. Genomic DNA extracted from each cell subset was distributed evenly over all wells of several immunoSEQ 96-well plates, and each plate served as one replicate. Each replicate PCR for sorted subsets received about 210 ng genomic DNA, equal to about 30,000 T cell genomes. Purified libraries were measured with a Qubit 3.0 fluorometer, size-checked on a Bioanalyzer 2100, and measured again with the KAPA Library Quantification kit. Every immunoSEQ 96-well plate was sequenced on a dedicated single-read 150-cycle Illumina NextSeq 550 flow cell. Under the source paper's analysis protocol: Because the immunoSEQ output held only junctional sequences and lacked quality scores, the filtering could not match the filtering applied to full-length reads. To assign V/J genes and CDR3, sequences were annotated using PyIR, a Python wrapper for IgBLAST v1.9, with IMGT germline references. Reads were removed for weak V/J assignments (E-value above 1e-6), missing CDR3, stop codons, out-of-frame junctions, or ambiguous translated residues. A V3J clonotype was defined by an identical inferred V gene, J gene, and CDR3 amino acid sequence. Percentage overlap between repertoires was computed as shared unique clonotypes divided by the size of the smaller repertoire. Repertoire richness was assessed with RTK rarefaction, the Chao1 estimator, and Recon v2.1 estimates of unobserved clonotypes. OLGA was used to compute generation probabilities for all TCRbeta clonotypes that the gDNA method yielded from a handful of donors. Here the immuneACCESS table is served through TCRdb, limited to in-frame sequences with V and J called. Missing clones are a known gap in these copies; in checked studies unresolved V genes cover under half, and the rest lacks a known reason. V and J calls and clone size come straight from that table; D and trimming were deduced from the DNA. For this sample there are about 2.2 million clones; around 95% appear just once. 1.5% to 2% of the sample goes to the ten largest clones.

The entry originates in a study of shared clonotypes between healthy human individuals (dated by TCRdb to 2019 to 2021). General notes on the study: The cohort comprised a couple of women and a few men aged 18 to 49 years. For each donor, CD4 naive and CD4 memory were each run on three plates, CD8 naive on two plates, and CD8 memory on one plate. To estimate repertoire size and how much clonotype sharing occurs between individuals, the study deeply sequenced the blood TCR repertoires of several healthy adults. To increase sequencing depth and limit assay-specific biases, different laboratories used diverse techniques to prepare libraries and sequence TCR repertoires. Between about 0.94 and 8.9 billion PBMCs per donor were obtained by leukapheresis. What the work shows at the level of the full study, not this receptor alone: Compared with non-shared clonotypes, clonotypes shared by all four sorted-subset donors had higher generation probabilities. Sampling was limited to blood, and TCR repertoires in tissue likely differ from TCR repertoires in blood. Across a handful of donors, approximately 5% of naive CD4, 3% to 3.5% of naive CD8, roughly 2.2% of memory CD4, and roughly 0.4% of memory CD8 clonotypes were shared. Even with the large sequencing depth, rarefaction of the sorted-subset datasets indicated that sequencing was incomplete. Because the study included only a small number of donors, the genetic and exposure-history diversity represented was limited. Pairwise subsampling indicated that sequencing depth was expected to affect the degree of clonotype sharing among donors. Estimated clonotype richness was generally larger for naive than for memory subsets.

The specimen was naive CD8+ T cells from PBMCs. This sample's cell subset or site label indicates: CD45RA+CCR7+. The clonotype was recovered from a man younger than 35 in good health. Some clones in this sample may be carry-over from other donors' samples. The chain joins TRBV5-5 to TRBJ2-1; the central 7 bases match TRBD1. Here the CDR3 is given as CASSPTGNGYNEQFF. DNA sequence: TGTGCCAGCAGTCCGACAGGGAACGGCTACAATGAGCAGTTCTTC.